This is a list of T cell receptor beta chains from one sample in a study of T cell changes during pregnancy in multiple sclerosis. Profiled with immunoSEQ multiplex PCR; TCRdb holds only in-frame clones, not every one. Of 90,000 or so clones listed, about 92% are singletons. Sequencing was performed on peripheral blood, taken in the first trimester of pregnancy. All receptors derive from a female donor with multiple sclerosis, enrolled in a pregnancy study. The CDR3 runs from the conserved cysteine through the conserved F or W. A D gene is named only where the DNA matches it firmly. The size entry is marked missing in some rows and otherwise reads once, few, many or a size class.

>TRBV27|.|TRBJ2-3|TRBD2
CAGRVAGGPPDTQYF
TGTGCCGGCAGAGTAGCGGGAGGGCCTCCAGATACGCAGTATTTT
>TRBV4-1|.|TRBJ1-2|.
CASNHVGGGDYGYTF
TGCGCCAGCAACCATGTCGGAGGGGGGGACTATGGCTACACCTTC
>TRBV5-1|.|TRBJ2-3|.
CASSLTVIGTDTQYF
TGCGCCAGCAGCTTGACTGTGATAGGCACAGATACGCAGTATTTT
>TRBV2|.|TRBJ2-1|.
CASSVLGGAVNGNEQFF
TGTGCCAGCAGTGTCCTCGGGGGAGCGGTGAACGGCAATGAGCAGTTCTTC
>TRBV7-2|.|TRBJ1-4|TRBD1
CASSYQGGGEKLFF
TGTGCCAGCAGCTACCAGGGGGGTGGTGAAAAACTGTTTTTT
>TRBV4-2|.|TRBJ2-7|TRBD2
CASSQERGTSYEQYF
TGTGCCAGCAGCCAAGAGCGGGGGACCTCCTACGAGCAGTACTTC
>TRBV27|.|TRBJ2-7|.
CASSFGQLTYEQYF
TGTGCCAGCAGTTTTGGACAGCTGACCTACGAGCAGTACTTC
>TRBV30|.|TRBJ1-2|.
CAWTPAGGLYGYTF
TGTGCCTGGACCCCCGCGGGGGGACTATATGGCTACACCTTC
>TRBV7-3|.|TRBJ2-7|.
CASSLTTGYEQYF
TGTGCCAGCAGCCTAACGACAGGCTACGAGCAGTACTTC
>TRBV27|.|TRBJ2-1|TRBD2
CASSRPGGYNEQFF
TGTGCCAGCAGTCGCCCGGGGGGTTACAATGAGCAGTTCTTC
>TRBV19|.|TRBJ1-1|.
CATSWGGTEAFF
TGTGCCACCTCCTGGGGGGGCACTGAAGCTTTCTTT
>TRBV19|.|TRBJ1-2|TRBD1
CASSTSGGTNYGYTF
TGTGCCAGTAGTACCTCAGGGGGGACTAACTATGGCTACACCTTC
>TRBV5-1|.|TRBJ2-1|TRBD2
CASSLSAGVTYEQFF
TGCGCCAGCAGCTTGTCGGCGGGAGTGACCTATGAGCAGTTCTTC
>TRBV28|.|TRBJ2-1|.
CASTRSDSSEQFF
TGTGCCAGCACCCGATCCGACTCATCCGAGCAGTTCTTC
>TRBV7-2|.|TRBJ1-2|TRBD1
CASSAQGAVGYTF
TGTGCCAGCAGCGCGCAGGGGGCGGTTGGCTACACCTTC
>TRBV4-3|.|TRBJ1-2|.
CASSQDLRERGSRVFDGYTF
TGCGCCAGCAGCCAAGATTTAAGGGAAAGGGGTTCCCGTGTATTCGATGGCTACACCTTC
>TRBV4-2|once|TRBJ2-2|TRBD2
CASSQQTSGIIETGELFF
TGTGCCAGCAGCCAACAGACTAGCGGGATAATAGAGACCGGGGAGCTGTTTTTT
>TRBV28|.|TRBJ2-7|TRBD1
CASSLRDRDYEQYF
TGTGCCAGCAGTCTTCGGGACAGGGACTACGAGCAGTACTTC
>TRBV7-9|.|TRBJ2-2|TRBD1
CASSDRAGTGELFF
TGTGCCAGCAGCGACAGGGCGGGCACCGGGGAGCTGTTTTTT
>TRBV5-1|.|TRBJ2-7|TRBD2
CASSLGLAGGPDEQYF
TGCGCCAGCAGCCTGGGACTAGCGGGAGGGCCGGACGAGCAGTACTTC
>TRBV7-9|.|TRBJ2-7|TRBD1
CASSRLTGNDHEQYF
TGTGCCAGCAGCAGATTGACAGGGAATGATCACGAGCAGTACTTC
>TRBV27|.|TRBJ2-7|TRBD1
CASSLSAGTVLFEQYF
TGTGCCAGCAGTTTATCGGCCGGGACAGTTCTTTTCGAGCAGTACTTC
>TRBV30|once|TRBJ1-1|.
CAWRAQMNTEAFF
TGTGCCTGGAGGGCCCAGATGAACACTGAAGCTTTCTTT
>TRBV5-4|.|TRBJ1-5|TRBD1
CASSPGTDQPQHF
TGTGCCAGCAGCCCCGGGACAGATCAGCCCCAGCATTTT
>TRBV11-2|.|TRBJ2-1|TRBD2
CASSFGGSSYNEQFF
TGTGCCAGCAGCTTCGGCGGGAGCTCCTACAATGAGCAGTTCTTC
>TRBV28|.|TRBJ2-7|.
CASSLLYEQYF
TGTGCCAGCAGTTTACTATACGAGCAGTACTTC
>TRBV9|.|TRBJ2-1|TRBD2
CASSVGLLAGDNEQFF
TGTGCCAGCAGCGTAGGATTACTAGCGGGAGACAATGAGCAGTTCTTC
>TRBV27|.|TRBJ2-7|TRBD1
CASSLKEPGQGAREQYF
TGTGCCAGCAGTCTTAAGGAACCCGGGCAGGGGGCGCGCGAGCAGTACTTC
>TRBV19|.|TRBJ2-3|.
CASSFEGRRTDTQYF
TGTGCCAGTAGTTTCGAGGGCCGCCGAACAGATACGCAGTATTTT
>TRBV7-6|.|TRBJ2-1|.
CASSWSLGEQFF
TGTGCCAGCAGCTGGAGCCTGGGTGAGCAGTTCTTC
>TRBV9|.|TRBJ2-4|TRBD2
CASSVVVAGGYKNIQYF
TGTGCCAGCAGCGTAGTAGTAGCGGGAGGGTACAAAAACATTCAGTACTTC
>TRBV11-2|.|TRBJ2-7|TRBD2
CASSSIAGGVYEQYF
TGTGCCAGCAGCTCTATAGCGGGAGGGGTCTACGAGCAGTACTTC
>TRBV27|once|TRBJ2-7|TRBD2
CASSPRTSGTGEQYF
TGTGCCAGCAGTCCCCGGACTAGCGGGACAGGCGAGCAGTACTTC
>TRBV6-5|.|TRBJ2-5|.
CASSYSARETQYF
TGTGCCAGCAGTTACTCTGCGCGGGAGACCCAGTACTTC
>TRBV7-9|few|TRBJ2-7|.
CASSLGGNRYEQYF
TGTGCCAGCAGCTTAGGAGGGAACCGCTACGAGCAGTACTTC
>TRBV7-6|few|TRBJ2-1|TRBD2
CASSLGRGRATNEQFF
TGTGCCAGCAGCTTAGGACGTGGGAGGGCCACGAATGAGCAGTTCTTC
>TRBV6-5|.|TRBJ1-3|.
CASSRSSGNTIYF
TGTGCCAGCAGTCGTTCCTCTGGAAACACCATATATTTT
>TRBV15|.|TRBJ2-7|.
CATSRDRSYEQYF
TGTGCCACCAGCAGAGATAGGAGCTACGAGCAGTACTTC
>TRBV30|.|TRBJ1-2|.
CAWRQGVSYGYTF
TGTGCCTGGAGACAAGGGGTTTCGTATGGCTACACCTTC
>TRBV10-2|.|TRBJ1-2|TRBD1
CASNTQGTNYGYTF
TGCGCCAGCAATACACAGGGGACTAACTATGGCTACACCTTC
>TRBV9|many|TRBJ1-3|.
CASSPSGQSSGNTIYF
TGTGCCAGCAGCCCCAGCGGCCAGAGCTCTGGAAACACCATATATTTT
>TRBV5-1|.|TRBJ2-3|.
CASSFQGGTTDTQYF
TGCGCCAGCAGCTTCCAGGGAGGAACCACAGATACGCAGTATTTT
>TRBV7-2|.|TRBJ2-1|TRBD2
CASSLRLAPYNEQFF
TGTGCCAGCAGCTTACGACTAGCGCCTTACAATGAGCAGTTCTTC
>TRBV5-1|.|TRBJ2-7|.
CASSNKPGTPFYEQYF
TGCGCCAGCTCGAATAAGCCCGGGACACCCTTCTACGAGCAGTACTTC
>TRBV5-4|.|TRBJ1-2|TRBD1
CASSRGDRGGYTF
TGTGCCAGCAGCCGCGGCGACAGGGGTGGCTACACCTTC
>TRBV6-6|few|TRBJ2-7|.
CASSYAQSYEQYF
TGTGCCAGCAGTTACGCACAGTCCTACGAGCAGTACTTC
>TRBV6-5|.|TRBJ2-2|.
CATYSTGELFF
TGTGCCACTTACTCCACCGGGGAGCTGTTTTTT